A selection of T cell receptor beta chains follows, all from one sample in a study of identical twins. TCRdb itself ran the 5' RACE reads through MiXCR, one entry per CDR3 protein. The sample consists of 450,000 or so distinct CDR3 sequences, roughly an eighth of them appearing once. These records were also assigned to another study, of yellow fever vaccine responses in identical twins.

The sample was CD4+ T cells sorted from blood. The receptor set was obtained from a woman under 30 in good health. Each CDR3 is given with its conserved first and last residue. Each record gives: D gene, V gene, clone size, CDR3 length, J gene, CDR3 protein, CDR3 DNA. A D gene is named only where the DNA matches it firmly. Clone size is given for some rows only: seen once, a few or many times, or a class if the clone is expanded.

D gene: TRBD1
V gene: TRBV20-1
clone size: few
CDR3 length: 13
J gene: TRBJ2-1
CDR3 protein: CSANRDSVSEQFF
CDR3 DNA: TGCAGTGCGAACCGGGACAGCGTGTCTGAGCAGTTCTTC

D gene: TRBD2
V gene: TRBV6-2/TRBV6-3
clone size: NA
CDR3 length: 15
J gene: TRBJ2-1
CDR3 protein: CASSRAGARHNEQFF
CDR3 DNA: TGTGCCAGCAGTCGAGCGGGGGCCCGTCACAATGAGCAGTTCTTC

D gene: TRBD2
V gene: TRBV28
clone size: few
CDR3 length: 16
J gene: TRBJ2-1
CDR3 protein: CAGGDGGGVSYNEQFF
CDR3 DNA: TGTGCCGGGGGAGATGGGGGGGGTGTTTCCTACAATGAGCAGTTCTTC

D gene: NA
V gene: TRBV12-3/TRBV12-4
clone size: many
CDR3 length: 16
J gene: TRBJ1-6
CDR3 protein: CASRPLNTGVNSPLHF
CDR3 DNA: TGTGCCAGCAGACCCCTCAATACGGGAGTGAATTCACCCCTCCACTTT

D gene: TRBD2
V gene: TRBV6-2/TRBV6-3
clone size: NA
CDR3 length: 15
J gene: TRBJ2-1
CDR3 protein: CASRERDYRYNEQFF
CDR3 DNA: TGTGCCAGCAGAGAACGGGACTACCGATACAATGAGCAGTTCTTC

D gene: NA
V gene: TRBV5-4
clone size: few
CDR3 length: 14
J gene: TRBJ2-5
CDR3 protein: CASSSAQGYETQYF
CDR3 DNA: TGTGCCAGCAGCTCTGCCCAGGGGTATGAGACCCAGTACTTC

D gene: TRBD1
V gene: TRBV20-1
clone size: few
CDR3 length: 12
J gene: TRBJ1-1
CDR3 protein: CSARGQAREAFF
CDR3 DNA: TGCAGTGCTAGGGGACAGGCCCGCGAAGCTTTCTTT

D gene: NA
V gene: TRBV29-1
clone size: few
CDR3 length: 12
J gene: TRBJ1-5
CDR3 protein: CSVGGGGQPQHF
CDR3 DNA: TGCAGCGTGGGGGGGGGCGGGCAGCCCCAGCATTTT

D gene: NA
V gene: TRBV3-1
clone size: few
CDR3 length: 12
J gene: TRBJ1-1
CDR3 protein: CASSQGGVEAFF
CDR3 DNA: TGTGCCAGCAGCCAAGGTGGGGTTGAAGCTTTCTTT

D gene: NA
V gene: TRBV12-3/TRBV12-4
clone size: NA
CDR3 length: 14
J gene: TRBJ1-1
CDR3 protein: CASGVPGFSSEAFF
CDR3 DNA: TGTGCCAGCGGGGTCCCCGGTTTTAGTTCTGAAGCTTTCTTT

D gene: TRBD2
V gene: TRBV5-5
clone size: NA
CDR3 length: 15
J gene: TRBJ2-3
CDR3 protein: CASSPGLAFLDTQYF
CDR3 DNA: TGTGCCAGCAGCCCGGGACTAGCGTTTTTAGATACGCAGTATTTT

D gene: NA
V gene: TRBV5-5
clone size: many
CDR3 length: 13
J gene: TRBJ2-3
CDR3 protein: CASSDRGPDTQYF
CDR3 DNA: TGTGCCAGCAGCGATCGGGGGCCGGATACGCAGTATTTT

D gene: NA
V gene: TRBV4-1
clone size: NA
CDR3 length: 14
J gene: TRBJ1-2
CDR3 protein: CASSPRTAVYGYTF
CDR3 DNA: TGCGCCAGCAGCCCGAGGACAGCGGTCTATGGCTACACCTTC

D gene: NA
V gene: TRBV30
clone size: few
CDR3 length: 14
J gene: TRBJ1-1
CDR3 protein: CAWSSYLGGTEAFF
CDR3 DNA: TGTGCCTGGAGTTCATACCTAGGGGGGACTGAAGCTTTCTTT

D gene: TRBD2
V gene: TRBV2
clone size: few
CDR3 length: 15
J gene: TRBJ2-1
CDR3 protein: CASSEAGADNNEQFF
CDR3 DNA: TGTGCCAGCAGTGAGGCGGGAGCGGATAACAATGAGCAGTTCTTC

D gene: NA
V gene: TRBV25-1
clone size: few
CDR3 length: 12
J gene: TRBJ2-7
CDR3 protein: CASRQGLYEQYF
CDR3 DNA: TGTGCCAGCAGACAGGGACTCTACGAGCAGTACTTC

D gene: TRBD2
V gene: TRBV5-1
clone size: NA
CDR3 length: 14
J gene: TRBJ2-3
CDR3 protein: CASSGRENTDTQYF
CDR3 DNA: TGCGCCAGCAGCGGGAGGGAAAACACAGATACGCAGTATTTT

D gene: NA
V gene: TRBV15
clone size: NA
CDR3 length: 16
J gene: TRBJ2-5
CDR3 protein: CATSRTPGLLEETQYF
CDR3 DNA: TGTGCCACCAGCAGGACCCCGGGACTGCTGGAAGAGACCCAGTACTTC

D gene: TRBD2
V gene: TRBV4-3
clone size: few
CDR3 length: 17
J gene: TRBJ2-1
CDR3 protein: CASSRGLAGAGYNEQFF
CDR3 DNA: TGCGCCAGCAGCCGCGGACTAGCGGGAGCGGGCTACAATGAGCAGTTCTTC

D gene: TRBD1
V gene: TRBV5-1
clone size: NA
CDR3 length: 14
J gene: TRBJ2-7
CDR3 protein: CASSLTGKVYEQYF
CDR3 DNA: TGCGCCAGCAGCCTGACAGGGAAGGTCTACGAGCAGTACTTC

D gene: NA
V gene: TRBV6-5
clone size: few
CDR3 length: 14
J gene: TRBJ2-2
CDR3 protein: CASRNGGNTGELFF
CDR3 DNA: TGTGCCAGCAGGAATGGGGGGAACACCGGGGAGCTGTTTTTT

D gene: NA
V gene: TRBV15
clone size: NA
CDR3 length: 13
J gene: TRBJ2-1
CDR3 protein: CATSRDQFGEQFF
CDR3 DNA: TGTGCCACCAGCAGAGATCAGTTTGGTGAGCAGTTCTTC

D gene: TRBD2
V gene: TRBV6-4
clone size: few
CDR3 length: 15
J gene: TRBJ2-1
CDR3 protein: CASSPLAGGNNEQFF
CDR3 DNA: TGTGCCAGCAGTCCCCTAGCGGGGGGGAACAATGAGCAGTTCTTC

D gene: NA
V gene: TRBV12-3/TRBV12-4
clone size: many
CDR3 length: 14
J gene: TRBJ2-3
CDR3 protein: CASSLSAATDTQYF
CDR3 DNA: TGTGCCAGCAGTTTATCAGCGGCGACAGATACGCAGTATTTT

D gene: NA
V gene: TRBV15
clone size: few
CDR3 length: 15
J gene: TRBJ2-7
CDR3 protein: CATSRGPHSTYEQYF
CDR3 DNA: TGTGCCACCAGCAGAGGACCGCACTCGACCTACGAGCAGTACTTC

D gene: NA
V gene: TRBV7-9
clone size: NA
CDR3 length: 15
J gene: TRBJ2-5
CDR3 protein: CASRPQDIIQETQYF
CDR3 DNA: TGTGCCAGCAGACCCCAAGACATAATCCAAGAGACCCAGTACTTC

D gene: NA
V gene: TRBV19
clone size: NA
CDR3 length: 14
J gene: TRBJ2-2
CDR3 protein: CASSIGGRTGELFF
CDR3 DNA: TGTGCCAGTAGTATCGGGGGTCGAACCGGGGAGCTGTTTTTT

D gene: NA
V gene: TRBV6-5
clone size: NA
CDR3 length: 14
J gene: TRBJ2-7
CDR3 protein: CASSYGNRPYEQYF
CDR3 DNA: TGTGCCAGCAGTTACGGGAACAGACCCTACGAGCAGTACTTC

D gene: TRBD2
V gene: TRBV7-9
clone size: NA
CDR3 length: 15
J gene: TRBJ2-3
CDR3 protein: CASSFGLASSDTQYF
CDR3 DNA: TGTGCCAGCAGCTTTGGACTAGCAAGCTCGGATACGCAGTATTTT

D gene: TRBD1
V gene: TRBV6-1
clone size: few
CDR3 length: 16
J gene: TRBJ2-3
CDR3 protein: CASRMGRDRVTDTQYF
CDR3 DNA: TGTGCCAGCAGAATGGGCCGGGACAGGGTCACAGATACGCAGTATTTT

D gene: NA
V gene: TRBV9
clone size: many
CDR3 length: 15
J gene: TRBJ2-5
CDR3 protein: CASSVHADTQETQYF
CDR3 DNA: TGTGCCAGCAGCGTACACGCGGACACCCAAGAGACCCAGTACTTC

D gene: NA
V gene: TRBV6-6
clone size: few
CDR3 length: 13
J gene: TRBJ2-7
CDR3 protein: CASKDSPILEQYF
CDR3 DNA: TGTGCCAGTAAAGACTCCCCCATTCTCGAGCAGTACTTC

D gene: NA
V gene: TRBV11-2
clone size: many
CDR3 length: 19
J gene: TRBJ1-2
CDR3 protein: CASSSQPHIGRGANYGYTF
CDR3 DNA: TGTGCCAGCAGCTCCCAGCCGCACATAGGACGGGGAGCTAACTATGGCTACACCTTC

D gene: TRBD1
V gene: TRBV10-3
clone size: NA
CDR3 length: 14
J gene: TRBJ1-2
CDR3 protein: CAISDGQGNYGYTF
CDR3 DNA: TGTGCCATCAGTGATGGACAGGGAAACTATGGCTACACCTTC

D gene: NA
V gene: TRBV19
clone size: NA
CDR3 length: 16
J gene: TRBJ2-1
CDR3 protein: CASSLDRGSSYNEQFF
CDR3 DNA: TGTGCCAGTAGTCTCGACCGAGGGAGCTCCTACAATGAGCAGTTCTTC

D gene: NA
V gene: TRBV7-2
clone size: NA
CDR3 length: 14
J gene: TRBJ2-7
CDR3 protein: CASSRRSPQYEQYF
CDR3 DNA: TGTGCCAGCAGTAGACGATCCCCGCAATACGAGCAGTACTTC

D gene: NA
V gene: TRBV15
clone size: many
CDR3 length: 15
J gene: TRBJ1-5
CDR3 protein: CATSLRGRGDQPQHF
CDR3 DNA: TGTGCCACCAGCTTACGGGGGCGCGGGGATCAGCCCCAGCATTTT

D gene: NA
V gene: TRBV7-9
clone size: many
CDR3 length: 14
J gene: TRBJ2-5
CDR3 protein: CASSGGTYQETQYF
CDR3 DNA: TGTGCCAGCAGCGGGGGAACTTACCAAGAGACCCAGTACTTC

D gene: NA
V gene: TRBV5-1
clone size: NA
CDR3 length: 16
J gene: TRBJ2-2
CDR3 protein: CASSHRSGTNTGELFF
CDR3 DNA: TGCGCCAGCAGCCATAGGTCTGGGACGAACACCGGGGAGCTGTTTTTT

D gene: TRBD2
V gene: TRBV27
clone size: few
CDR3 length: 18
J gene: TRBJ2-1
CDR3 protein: CASSRENQGAGEYNEQFF
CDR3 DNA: TGTGCCAGCAGTCGAGAAAATCAGGGAGCGGGAGAGTACAATGAGCAGTTCTTC

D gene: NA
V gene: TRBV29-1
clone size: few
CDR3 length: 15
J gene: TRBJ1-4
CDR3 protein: CSVMGRGLFNEKLFF
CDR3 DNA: TGCAGCGTGATGGGTCGGGGGCTTTTTAATGAAAAACTGTTTTTT

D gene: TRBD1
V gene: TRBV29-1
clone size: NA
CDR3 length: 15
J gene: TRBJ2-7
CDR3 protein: CSVGPGQASSYEQYF
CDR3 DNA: TGCAGCGTTGGGCCCGGACAGGCTTCCTCCTACGAGCAGTACTTC

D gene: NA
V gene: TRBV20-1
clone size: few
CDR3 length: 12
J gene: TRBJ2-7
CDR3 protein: CSARGLLGEQYF
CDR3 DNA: TGCAGTGCTAGAGGGTTACTAGGCGAGCAGTACTTC

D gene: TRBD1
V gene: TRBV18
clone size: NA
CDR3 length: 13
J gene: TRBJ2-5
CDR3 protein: CASSPDRDETQYF
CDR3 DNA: TGTGCCAGCTCACCGGACAGGGATGAGACCCAGTACTTC

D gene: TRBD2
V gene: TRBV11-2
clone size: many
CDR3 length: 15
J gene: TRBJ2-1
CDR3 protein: CASSFERGQNNEQFF
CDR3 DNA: TGTGCCAGCAGCTTCGAGCGGGGGCAGAACAATGAGCAGTTCTTC

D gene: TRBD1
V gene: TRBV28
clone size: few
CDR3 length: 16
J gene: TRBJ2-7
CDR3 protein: CASSSSGTGLPYEQYF
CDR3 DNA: TGTGCCAGCAGTTCCTCCGGGACAGGGCTACCCTACGAGCAGTACTTC

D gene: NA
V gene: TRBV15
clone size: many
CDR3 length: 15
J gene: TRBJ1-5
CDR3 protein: CATSRVQGPNQPQHF
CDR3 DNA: TGTGCCACCAGCAGGGTCCAGGGACCCAATCAGCCCCAGCATTTT

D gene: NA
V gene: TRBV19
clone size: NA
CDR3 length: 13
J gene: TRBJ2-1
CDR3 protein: CASNWADRSEQFF
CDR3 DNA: TGTGCCAGTAATTGGGCAGATCGGAGTGAGCAGTTCTTC

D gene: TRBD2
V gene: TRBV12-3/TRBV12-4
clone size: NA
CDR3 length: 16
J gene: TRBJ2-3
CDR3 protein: CASSLGRGGLTDTQYF
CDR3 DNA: TGTGCCAGCAGTTTGGGGCGGGGGGGACTCACAGATACGCAGTATTTT

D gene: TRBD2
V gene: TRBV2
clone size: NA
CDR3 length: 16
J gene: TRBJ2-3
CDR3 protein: CASRLLAGGSTDTQYF
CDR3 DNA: TGTGCCAGCAGGTTACTAGCGGGGGGGAGCACAGATACGCAGTATTTT

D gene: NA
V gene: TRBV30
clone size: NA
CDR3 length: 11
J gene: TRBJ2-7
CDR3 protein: CAWSRFGEQYF
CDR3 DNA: TGTGCCTGGAGTCGGTTCGGCGAGCAGTACTTC

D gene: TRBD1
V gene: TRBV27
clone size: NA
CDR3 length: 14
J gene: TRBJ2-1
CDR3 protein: CASRRPGQGNEQFF
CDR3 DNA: TGTGCCAGCAGGCGTCCGGGACAGGGCAATGAGCAGTTCTTC

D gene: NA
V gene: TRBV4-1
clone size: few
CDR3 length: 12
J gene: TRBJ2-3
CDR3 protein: CASSPGGSAQYF
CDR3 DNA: TGCGCCAGCAGCCCAGGGGGGTCCGCGCAGTATTTT

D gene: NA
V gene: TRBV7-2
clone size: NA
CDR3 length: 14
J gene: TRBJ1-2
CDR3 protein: CASRPGRFNYGYTF
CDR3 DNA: TGTGCCAGCAGACCTGGACGGTTTAACTATGGCTACACCTTC

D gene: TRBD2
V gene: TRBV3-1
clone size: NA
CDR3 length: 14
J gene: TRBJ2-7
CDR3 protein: CASSPGTSVHEQYF
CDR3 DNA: TGTGCCAGCAGCCCCGGGACTAGCGTCCACGAGCAGTACTTC

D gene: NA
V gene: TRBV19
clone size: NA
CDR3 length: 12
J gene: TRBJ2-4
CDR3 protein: CASSIGLLGPNF
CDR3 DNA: TGTGCCAGTAGTATAGGCCTTCTGGGACCCAACTTC

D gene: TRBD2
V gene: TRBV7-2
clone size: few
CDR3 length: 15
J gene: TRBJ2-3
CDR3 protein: CASSKASGGTDTQYF
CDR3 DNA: TGTGCCAGCAGCAAAGCAAGCGGGGGAACAGATACGCAGTATTTT

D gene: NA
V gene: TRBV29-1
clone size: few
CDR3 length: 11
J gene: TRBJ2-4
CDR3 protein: CSLLFGNIQYF
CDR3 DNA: TGCAGCCTACTCTTTGGAAACATTCAGTACTTC